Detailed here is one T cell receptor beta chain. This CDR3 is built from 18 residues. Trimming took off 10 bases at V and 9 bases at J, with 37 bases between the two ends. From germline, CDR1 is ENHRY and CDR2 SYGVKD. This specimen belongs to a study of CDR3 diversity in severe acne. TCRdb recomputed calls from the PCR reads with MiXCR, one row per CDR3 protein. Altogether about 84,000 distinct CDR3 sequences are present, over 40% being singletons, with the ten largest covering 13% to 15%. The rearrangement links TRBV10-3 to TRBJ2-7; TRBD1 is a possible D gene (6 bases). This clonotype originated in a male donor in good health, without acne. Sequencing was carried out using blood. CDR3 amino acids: CATIRGTQTVSPYDGQYF. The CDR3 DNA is TGTGCCACCATACGTGGGACACAGACCGTCTCCCCCTACGACGGGCAGTACTTC.